A selection of T cell receptor beta chains follows, all from one sample in a study of cytomegalovirus exposure and HLA in healthy donors. Profiled with immunoSEQ multiplex PCR; TCRdb holds only in-frame clones, not every one. The table has about 190,000 clones, over 60% seen once. Material for sequencing was PBMCs. The origin of the receptors is a man between 25 and 39 years old in good health and CMV-seropositive. The conserved cysteine and the conserved F or W are not part of the CDR3 here. The order of the fields is J gene, D gene, V gene, CDR3 protein. D genes are given only for firm matches.

j_gene: TRBJ2-2; d_gene: -; v_gene: TRBV7-2; CDR3aa: ASSLWGGGGGELF
j_gene: TRBJ1-5; d_gene: TRBD1; v_gene: TRBV12-5; CDR3aa: ASGIGTGEQPQH
j_gene: TRBJ1-4; d_gene: -; v_gene: TRBV7-9; CDR3aa: ASSTYTGRGNEKLF
j_gene: TRBJ2-2; d_gene: TRBD1; v_gene: TRBV7-9; CDR3aa: ASRQRQGLGDTGELF
j_gene: TRBJ2-5; d_gene: -; v_gene: TRBV6-1; CDR3aa: ASSPRLGSPETQY
j_gene: TRBJ2-3; d_gene: TRBD2; v_gene: TRBV9; CDR3aa: ASSVGAAGGGDTQY
j_gene: TRBJ2-1; d_gene: TRBD2; v_gene: TRBV27; CDR3aa: ASSSIAGVTYNEQF
j_gene: TRBJ2-7; d_gene: TRBD2; v_gene: TRBV7-9; CDR3aa: ASQEGGGYEQY
j_gene: TRBJ2-1; d_gene: TRBD2; v_gene: TRBV4-2; CDR3aa: ASSHPGAGGPHNEQF
j_gene: TRBJ2-7; d_gene: TRBD1; v_gene: TRBV9; CDR3aa: ASSLGQGGYEQY
j_gene: TRBJ2-7; d_gene: TRBD2; v_gene: TRBV7-8; CDR3aa: ASRVLAGTPSSPAEQY
j_gene: TRBJ1-5; d_gene: TRBD1; v_gene: TRBV19; CDR3aa: ASSSPIRTGFYQPQH
j_gene: TRBJ1-1; d_gene: -; v_gene: TRBV28; CDR3aa: ASSLDPPTRARAEAF
j_gene: TRBJ1-4; d_gene: TRBD1; v_gene: TRBV7-9; CDR3aa: ASSMTGGPMF